This T cell receptor (beta chain) came from a study of molecular identifiers for immune sequencing clone quantification. Whole-study context: Four of five RNA aliquots from approximately 20,000 or 100,000 naive CD8 T cells were sequenced.

From the PCR reads, TCRdb called clonotypes with MiXCR, one entry per CDR3 protein. The sample holds nearly 650,000 distinct CDR3 sequences, roughly 25% seen once. The germline V gene has CDR1 MNHEY and CDR2 SMNVEV (reference sequence). V lost 1 base to trimming and J lost 8 bases; unmatched junction nucleotides: 7. CDR3 length equals 15 residues. The source of this sequence is a human donor in good health. Some libraries in this study had Jurkat cell RNA spiked in. The specimen was naive CD8+ T cells from blood, with Jurkat cell RNA spiked in. Sample subset: FACS-sorted CD8+CD4-CCR7+CD45RA+ naive T cells. V usage is TRBV27 and J usage is TRBJ2-1, with TRBD1 identical over 8 bases. The CDR3 nucleotides read TGTGCCAGCAGTTTATATGCAGGGGGCGGCGATGAGCAGTTCTTC. Protein product: CASSLYAGGGDEQFF.